These 13 T cell receptor beta chains were sequenced from one sample in a study of cytomegalovirus exposure and HLA in healthy donors. PCR amplification relied on 60 Vbeta primers (plus 13 Jbeta primers). Sequencing used immunoSEQ multiplex PCR; TCRdb keeps in-frame clones, though not all of them. The sample has about 200,000 clones; around 80% are singletons. Specimen: PBMCs. These receptors all stem from a male donor in good health and CMV-seronegative.

The chain recombines TRBV5-1 with TRBJ2-3; 11 bases agree with TRBD2. CDR1 and CDR2 from the germline V gene are SGHRS and YFSETQ. With 4 bases clipped from V and 0 bases from J, the junction kept 10 bases outside the gene matches. This CDR3 region has 18 residues. The CDR3 sequence is CASSLRGTSGASTDTQYF. Here the CDR3 DNA reads TGCGCCAGCAGCCTACGGGGGACTAGCGGAGCTAGCACAGATACGCAGTATTTT.

V gene TRBV19 combines with J gene TRBJ2-1; D might be TRBD2 (6 bases). This CDR3 region has 18 residues. In germline, CDR1 is LNHDA, CDR2 SQIVND (reference sequence). V was cut by 5 bases and J by 1 base, with 21 bases left in between. The CDR3 sequence is CASSLWGLGRGSYNEQFF. The CDR3 DNA sequence: TGTGCCAGTAGTCTTTGGGGACTGGGGCGGGGATCCTACAATGAGCAGTTCTTC.

The V gene is TRBV6-1, the J gene TRBJ2-1; the D gene is possibly TRBD1 (6 bases). Trimming removed 7 bases at V and 9 bases at J, with 19 bases between. CDR3 length equals 14 residues. Looked up from germline, CDR1 is MNHNS and CDR2 is SASEGT. As DNA, the CDR3 is TGTGCCAGCACCCCCTCCCCAGGGGTTCTTGAGCAGTTCTTC. This sequence encodes CASTPSPGVLEQFF.

V gene TRBV5-8 combines with J gene TRBJ2-7; D possibly corresponds to TRBD2 (5 bases). This CDR3 comprises 13 residues. Trimming shortened V by 1 base and J by 3 bases, and 8 bases separated the two germline ends. The germline gives CDR1 SGHTS, CDR2 YDEGEE. CDR3 loop: CASSLRGSYEQYF. CDR3 nucleotides: TGTGCCAGCAGCTTGAGAGGGAGCTACGAGCAGTACTTC.

The genes are TRBV2 and TRBJ1-1; the match to TRBD1 covers 7 bases. The J segment lost 6 bases and the V segment lost 9 bases, leaving 16 bases of the junction unmatched. CDR3 length equals 15 residues. Per germline, CDR1 SNHLY and CDR2 FYNNEI. This CDR3 is CASEEEGAGLSEAFF. The CDR3 DNA sequence: TGTGCCAGTGAAGAGGAGGGGGCGGGGTTGTCTGAAGCTTTCTTT.

V is TRBV10-2 and J is TRBJ2-4; 8 bases are a match to TRBD2. The CDR3 runs to 14 residues. In germline, CDR1 is WSHSY, CDR2 SAAADI. After removal of 1 base from V and 8 bases from J, the junction contained 4 bases not matched to a gene. The CDR3 loop is CASSEFPGGYIQYF. The CDR3 DNA reads TGCGCCAGCAGTGAGTTCCCGGGAGGGTACATTCAGTACTTC.

This clone has just one count. The V and J genes are TRBV11-2 and TRBJ2-5; TRBD2 agrees at 8 bases. V trimming: 3 bases; J trimming: 0 bases; junction bases outside the gene matches: 3. Germline V gene data show CDR1 as SGHAT and CDR2 as FQNNGV. The length of the CDR3 is 15 residues. The CDR3 DNA reads as TGTGCCAGCAGCTTCCTAGCGGGTAACCAAGAGACCCAGTACTTC. Translating it yields CASSFLAGNQETQYF.

This chain connects TRBV19 to TRBJ2-2; D might be TRBD1 (6 bases). In germline, CDR1 is LNHDA, CDR2 SQIVND (reference sequence). V was shortened by 6 bases and J by 4 bases, with 15 bases between the two germline ends. The CDR3 runs to 15 residues. The CDR3 region is CASSSGAQPTGELFF. The CDR3 DNA sequence: TGTGCCAGTAGCTCAGGGGCACAGCCCACCGGGGAGCTGTTTTTT.

This chain joins TRBV2 and TRBJ2-1; the D gene is possibly TRBD2 (6 bases). Germline V gene data show CDR1 as SNHLY and CDR2 as FYNNEI. This CDR3 comprises 15 residues. Trimming took off 6 bases at V and 4 bases at J, with 16 bases between the two ends. This CDR3 is CASRKEGPLYNEQFF. The CDR3 coding sequence is TGTGCCAGCAGGAAGGAGGGGCCCCTATACAATGAGCAGTTCTTC.

The chain is built from TRBV19 and TRBJ1-1, with TRBD1 matching 8 bases. Germline CDR1 LNHDA, CDR2 SQIVND (reference sequence). The ends lost 2 bases at V and 0 bases at J; junction bases unmatched: 5. This CDR3 spans 16 amino acids. The CDR3 bases are TGTGCCAGTAGTATAACTGCAGGGGGCATGAACACTGAAGCTTTCTTT. This sequence encodes CASSITAGGMNTEAFF.

In its sample, this clone was seen a few times. This chain links TRBV2 with TRBJ2-3; 7 positions agree with TRBD2. The CDR3 is 14 amino acids. V lost 6 bases and J lost 3; bases outside the gene matches: 6. CDR1 SNHLY and CDR2 FYNNEI come from the germline V gene. The CDR3 nucleotides read TGTGCCAGCAGAAGTAGACTAGCAACAGATACGCAGTATTTT. This codes for CASRSRLATDTQYF.

The chain uses TRBV6-5 and TRBJ2-3; possibly TRBD2 for D (5 bases). The length of the CDR3 is 15 residues. Germline loops: CDR1 MNHEY, CDR2 SVGAGI. V shed 7 bases and J shed 5 bases, with 19 bases lying between them. CDR3 bases: TGTGCCAGCACCAAGGGCAGCCCCGAGGGAGATACGCAGTATTTT. It translates to CASTKGSPEGDTQYF.

The chain has TRBV23-1 and TRBJ2-7, with D uncertain. TRBV23-1 falls under the ORF class, with uncertain function. The CDR3 length is 18 residues. The V and J ends lost 0 bases and 1 base respectively, with 19 bases between them. The CDR3: CASSQSSTTVLPSYEQYF. CDR3 nucleotides: TGCGCCAGCAGTCAATCGTCCACGACTGTCTTGCCATCCTACGAGCAGTACTTC.